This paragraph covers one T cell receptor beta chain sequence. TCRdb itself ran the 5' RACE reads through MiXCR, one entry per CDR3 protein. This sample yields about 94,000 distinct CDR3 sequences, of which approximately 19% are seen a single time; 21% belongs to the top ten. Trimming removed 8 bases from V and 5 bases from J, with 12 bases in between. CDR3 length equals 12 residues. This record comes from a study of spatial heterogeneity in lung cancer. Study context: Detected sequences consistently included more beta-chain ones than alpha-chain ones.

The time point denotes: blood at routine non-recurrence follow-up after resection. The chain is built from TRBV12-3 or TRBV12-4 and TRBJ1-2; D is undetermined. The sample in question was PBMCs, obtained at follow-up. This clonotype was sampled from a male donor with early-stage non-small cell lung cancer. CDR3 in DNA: TGTGCCAGCTCGGGCCCATATTATGGCTACACCTTC. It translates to CASSGPYYGYTF.